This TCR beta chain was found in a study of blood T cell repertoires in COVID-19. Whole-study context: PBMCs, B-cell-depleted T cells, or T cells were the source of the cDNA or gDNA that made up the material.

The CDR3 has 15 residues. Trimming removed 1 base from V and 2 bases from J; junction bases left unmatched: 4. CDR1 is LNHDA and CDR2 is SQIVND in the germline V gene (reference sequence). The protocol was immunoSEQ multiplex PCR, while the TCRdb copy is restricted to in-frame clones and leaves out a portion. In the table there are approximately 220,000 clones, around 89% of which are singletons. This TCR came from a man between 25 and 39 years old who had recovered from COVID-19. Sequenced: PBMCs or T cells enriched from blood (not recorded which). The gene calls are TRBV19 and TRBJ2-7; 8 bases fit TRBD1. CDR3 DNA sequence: TGTGCCAGTAGTATAGGGGGGACAGGAGCCTACGAGCAGTACTTC. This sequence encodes CASSIGGTGAYEQYF.